The 6 T cell receptor beta chains below come from one sample, sequenced in a study of shared clonotypes between healthy human individuals (dated by TCRdb to the early 2020s). Library construction relied on the immunoSEQ multiplex PCR assay. TCRdb carries this immuneACCESS record with in-frame sequences only. Its versions omit some clonotypes, under half of them owing to an unresolved V gene in the studies checked, with the rest unexplained. This sample holds around 2.1 million clones; roughly 95% were observed only once. In total, the top ten clones hold approximately 0.13% of the sample. The specimen sequenced was naive CD4+ T cells sorted from blood. The label giving this sample's cell subset or site can be read as: CD45RA+ positively selected. The source of these receptors is a man younger than 35 in good health.

The chain couples TRBV30 to TRBJ2-5; D perhaps matches TRBD1 (6 bases). Trimming removed 5 bases at V and 4 bases at J, with 11 bases between. There are 12 residues in the CDR3. Germline V gene data show CDR1 as GTSNPN and CDR2 as SVGIG (reference sequence). The CDR3 nucleotides read TGTGCCTGGGGGACATCCTTAGAGACCCAGTACTTC. It specifies CAWGTSLETQYF.

CDR3 sequence (DNA): TGTGCCTGGAGTGTGGCTAATATTTGGGGGACTAGCGGGAGGTTTGTTGGCTCCTACAATGAGCAGTTCTTC. It is translated as CAWSVANIWGTSGRFVGSYNEQFF. This chain links TRBV30 with TRBJ2-1; 15 positions agree with TRBD2. Germline CDR1 GTSNPN, CDR2 SVGIG (reference sequence). This CDR3 region has 24 residues. V was clipped by 0 bases and J by 0 bases; unmatched bases: 21.

The chain joins TRBV2 to TRBJ1-2; 10 positions agree with TRBD1. The V segment lost 7 bases and the J segment 7 bases; nucleotides outside the gene matches: 9. The CDR3 is made up of 14 amino acids. The germline gives CDR1 SNHLY, CDR2 FYNNEI. The CDR3 nucleotides read TGTGCCAGCACCGCCGGGACAGGGGTCGGTGGCTACACCTTC. It yields the protein CASTAGTGVGGYTF.

This chain connects TRBV27 to TRBJ2-7; D call uncertain. With 0 bases removed from V and 6 bases from J, the gap between germline ends came to 15 bases. The CDR3 extends over 15 amino acids. The germline CDR1 and CDR2 sequences are MNHEY and SMNVEV (reference sequence). Written as DNA, the CDR3 is TGTGCCAGCAGTTTATCTCGGAGAAGGGCTGGCGAGCAGTACTTC. Translated, it gives CASSLSRRRAGEQYF.

This chain connects TRBV5-1 to TRBJ2-1; D is possibly TRBD1 (6 bases). The germline gives CDR1 SGHRS, CDR2 YFSETQ. V was clipped by 0 bases and J by 8 bases, with 12 bases between them. This CDR3 spans 14 amino acids. The CDR3 is CASSLAGQNDEQFF. As DNA, the CDR3 is TGCGCCAGCAGCTTGGCCGGACAGAACGATGAGCAGTTCTTC.

The chain links TRBV11-2 to TRBJ2-5; D gene ambiguous. Germline CDR1 reads SGHAT; CDR2 reads FQNNGV. V was clipped by 0 bases and J by 5 bases, with 13 bases between them. The CDR3 runs 15 residues. The CDR3 nucleotides are TGTGCCAGCAGCTTAGATGGCTCGAGCACGGAGACCCAGTACTTC. Protein product: CASSLDGSSTETQYF.